This T cell receptor beta chain was documented in a study of CD8 T cells in ankylosing spondylitis. This clonotype was observed many times. TCRdb passed the 5' RACE reads through MiXCR, listing each CDR3 protein once. The profile shows about 140,000 distinct CDR3 sequences, around 7.9% of them singletons. This clonotype originated in a female donor with ankylosing spondylitis or in good health (not recorded which). Sample: blood, either unsorted or a sorted T cell fraction (not recorded which).

The CDR3 loop is CASSRWLNTEAFF. CDR3 bases: TGTGCCAGCAGCCGCTGGCTGAACACTGAAGCTTTCTTT. The chain has TRBV7-2 and TRBJ1-1; D is unresolved. V lost 5 bases and J lost 0, with 7 bases in between. The CDR3 has 13 residues. Per the germline V gene, CDR1 is SGHTA and CDR2 is FQGNSA.